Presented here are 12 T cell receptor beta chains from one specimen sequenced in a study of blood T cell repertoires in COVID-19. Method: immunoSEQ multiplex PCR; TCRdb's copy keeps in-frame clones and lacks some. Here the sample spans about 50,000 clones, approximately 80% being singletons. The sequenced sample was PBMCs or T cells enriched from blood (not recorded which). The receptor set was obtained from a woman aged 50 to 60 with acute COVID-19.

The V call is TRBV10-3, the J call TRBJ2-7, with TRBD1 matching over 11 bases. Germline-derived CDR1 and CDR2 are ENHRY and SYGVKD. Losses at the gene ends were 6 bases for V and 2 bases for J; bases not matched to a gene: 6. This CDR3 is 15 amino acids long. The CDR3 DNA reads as TGTGCCATCAGGGACTGGGACAGGGGGACCTACGAGCAGTACTTC. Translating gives CAIRDWDRGTYEQYF.

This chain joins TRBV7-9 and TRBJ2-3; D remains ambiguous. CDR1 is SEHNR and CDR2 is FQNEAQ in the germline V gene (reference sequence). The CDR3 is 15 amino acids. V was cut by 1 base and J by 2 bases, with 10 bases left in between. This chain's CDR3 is CASSLGGRDTDTQYF. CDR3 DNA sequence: TGTGCCAGCAGCTTAGGCGGCAGAGACACAGATACGCAGTATTTT.

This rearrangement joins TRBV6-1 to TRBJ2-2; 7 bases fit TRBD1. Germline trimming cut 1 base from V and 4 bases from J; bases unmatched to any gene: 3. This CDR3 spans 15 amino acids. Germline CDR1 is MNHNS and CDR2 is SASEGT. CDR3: CASSEEAGGTGELFF. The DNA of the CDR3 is TGTGCCAGCAGTGAAGAAGCAGGGGGCACCGGGGAGCTGTTTTTT.

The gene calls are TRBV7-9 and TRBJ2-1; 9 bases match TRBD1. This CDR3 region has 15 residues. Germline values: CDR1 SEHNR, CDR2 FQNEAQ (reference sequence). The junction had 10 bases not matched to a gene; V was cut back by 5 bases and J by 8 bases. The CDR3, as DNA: TGTGCCAGCAGCCCTGTGGGACAGGGACTACATGAGCAGTTCTTC. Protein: CASSPVGQGLHEQFF.

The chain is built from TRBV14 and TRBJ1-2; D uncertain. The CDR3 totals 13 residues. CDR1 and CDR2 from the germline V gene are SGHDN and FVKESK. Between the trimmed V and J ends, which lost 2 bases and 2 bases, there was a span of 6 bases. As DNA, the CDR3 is TGTGCCAGCAGCCAAAGCCGAAACTATGGCTACACCTTC. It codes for CASSQSRNYGYTF. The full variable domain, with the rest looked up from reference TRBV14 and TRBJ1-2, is EAGVTQFPSHSVIEKGQTVTLRCDPISGHDNLYWYRRVMGKEIKFLLHFVKESKQDESGMPNNRFLAERTGGTYSTLKVQPAELEDSGVYFCASSQSRNYGYTFGSGTRLTVV.

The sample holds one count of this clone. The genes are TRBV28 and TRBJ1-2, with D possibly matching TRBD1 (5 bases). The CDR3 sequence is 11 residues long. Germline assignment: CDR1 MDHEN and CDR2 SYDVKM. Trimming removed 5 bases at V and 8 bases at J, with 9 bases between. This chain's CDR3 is CASSTGNGYTF. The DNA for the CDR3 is TGTGCCAGCAGTACAGGAAACGGCTACACCTTC.

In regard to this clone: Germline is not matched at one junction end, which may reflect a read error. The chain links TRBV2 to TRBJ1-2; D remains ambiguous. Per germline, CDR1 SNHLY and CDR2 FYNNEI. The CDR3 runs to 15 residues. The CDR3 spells CASREEWARGYGYTF. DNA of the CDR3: TGTGCCAGCAGAGAAGAGTGGGCGCGGGGCTATGGCTACACCTTC.

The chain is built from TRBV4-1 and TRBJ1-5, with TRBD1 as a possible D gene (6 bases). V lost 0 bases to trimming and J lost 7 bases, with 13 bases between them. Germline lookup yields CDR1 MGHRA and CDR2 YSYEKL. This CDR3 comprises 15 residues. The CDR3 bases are TGCGCCAGCAGCCAAGAAAAGGAGACAGGACAGCCCCAGCATTTT. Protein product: CASSQEKETGQPQHF.

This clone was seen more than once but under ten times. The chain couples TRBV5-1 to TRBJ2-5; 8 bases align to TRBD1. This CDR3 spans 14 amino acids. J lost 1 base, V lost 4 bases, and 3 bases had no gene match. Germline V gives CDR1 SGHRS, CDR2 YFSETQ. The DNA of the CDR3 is TGCGCCAGCAGCGTGGGACAGGCCCAAGAGACCCAGTACTTC. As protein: CASSVGQAQETQYF.

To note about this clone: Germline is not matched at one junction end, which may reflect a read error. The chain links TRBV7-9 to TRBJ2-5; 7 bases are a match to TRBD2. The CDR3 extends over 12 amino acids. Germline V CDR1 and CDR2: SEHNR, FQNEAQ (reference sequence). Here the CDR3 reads CASSLGAGPTNF. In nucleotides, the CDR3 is TGTGCCAGCAGCTTAGGAGCGGGACCCACGAACTTC.

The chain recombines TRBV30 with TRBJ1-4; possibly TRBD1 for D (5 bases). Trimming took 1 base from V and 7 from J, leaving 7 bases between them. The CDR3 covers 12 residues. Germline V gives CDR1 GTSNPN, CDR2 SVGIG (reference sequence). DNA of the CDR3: TGTGCCTGGAGTGGGGGGGGTGAAAAACTGTTTTTT. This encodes CAWSGGGEKLFF. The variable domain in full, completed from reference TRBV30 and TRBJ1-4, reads SQTIHQWPATLVQPVGSPLSLECTVEGTSNPNLYWYRQAAGRGLQLLFYSVGIGQISSEVPQNLSASRPQDRQFILSSKKLLLSDSGFYLCAWSGGGEKLFFGSGTQLSVL.

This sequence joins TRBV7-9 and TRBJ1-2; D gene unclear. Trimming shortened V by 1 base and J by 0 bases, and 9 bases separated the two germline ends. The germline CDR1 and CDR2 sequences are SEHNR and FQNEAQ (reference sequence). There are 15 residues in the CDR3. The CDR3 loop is CASSLGPQTNYGYTF. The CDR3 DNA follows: TGTGCCAGCAGCTTAGGGCCCCAGACTAACTATGGCTACACCTTC.